This T cell receptor (beta chain) appears in the sequencing data of a study of shared clonotypes between healthy human individuals. The CDR3 spans 16 residues. Germline-derived CDR1 and CDR2 are SGHAT and FQNNGV. The V segment lost 0 bases and the J segment 5 bases; nucleotides outside the gene matches: 7. Turning to this clone: Its target is not known.

The method was immunoSEQ multiplex PCR; TCRdb's version includes in-frame clones alone and lacks a portion of them. The data hold over a million clones, with roughly 70% observed a single time. Findings of the study overall: Some clonotypes were shared by all four sorted-subset donors, while others were not shared. The non-shared ones had lower generation probabilities than the shared ones.

V usage is TRBV11-2 and J usage is TRBJ2-7; 10 bases agree with TRBD2. This TCR derives from a young man in good health. Sequences were obtained from memory CD4+ T cells sorted from blood. The sample's subset: CD45RA-negative fraction. The CDR3 spells CASSLDPSGSFDEQYF. CDR3 DNA sequence: TGTGCCAGCAGCTTAGATCCTAGCGGGAGCTTCGACGAGCAGTACTTC.